These T cell receptor beta chains were read from a single sample in a study of blood T cell repertoires in COVID-19. The method was immunoSEQ multiplex PCR; TCRdb's version includes in-frame clones alone and lacks a portion of them. Of hundreds of thousands of clones detected, 85% appear once; the ten largest clones hold 1.5% to 2%. Material: PBMCs or T cells enriched from blood (not recorded which). The receptor source for this set is a woman between 25 and 40 years old who had been exposed to COVID-19. The CDR3 runs from the conserved cysteine through the conserved F or W. A D gene is named only where the DNA matches it firmly. Clone size is given for some rows only: seen once, a few or many times, or a class if the clone is expanded.

d_call j_call clone_size v_call cdr3_nt cdr3_aa
TRBD2 TRBJ2-2 . TRBV6-2/TRBV6-3 TGTGCCAGCAGTTACCCCACTAGCGGGAGTGTCTCCGGGGAGCTGTTTTTT CASSYPTSGSVSGELFF
TRBD2 TRBJ2-3 few TRBV19 TGTGCCAGTAGTACGGTGACTAGCGGGGGGTCCAATACGCAGTATTTT CASSTVTSGGSNTQYF
TRBD2 TRBJ2-7 . TRBV3-1/TRBV3-2 TGTGCCAGCAGCCAAGTCACTAGCGGGGGTTCCAACGAGCAGTACTTC CASSQVTSGGSNEQYF
. TRBJ1-6 . TRBV18 TGTGCCAGCTCACGAGGCCAGACAGTGGATTCACCCCTCCACTTT CASSRGQTVDSPLHF
TRBD1 TRBJ2-5 . TRBV6-2/TRBV6-3 TGTGCCAGCAGTTACGGGCAGGGGGCTCGGGAGACCCAGTACTTC CASSYGQGARETQYF
TRBD2 TRBJ2-3 . TRBV6-5 TGTGCCAGCAAAGCGGGGCTTAGCACAGATACGCAGTATTTT CASKAGLSTDTQYF
. TRBJ1-2 . TRBV7-9 TGTGCCAGCAGCTTAGACCAGGGCCGATTCCTTCTCTATGGCTACACCTTC CASSLDQGRFLLYGYTF
. TRBJ1-2 few TRBV10-3 TGTGCCATCAGTGAGTCGCCACGGGACTATGGCTACACCTTC CAISESPRDYGYTF
. TRBJ2-7 . TRBV7-9 TGTGCCAGCAGCCTGAGGGGGGGGACCTCCTACGAGCAGTACTTC CASSLRGGTSYEQYF
TRBD1 TRBJ2-7 . TRBV11-2 TGTGCCAGCAGCCTGGCACAGGGGACCTACGAGCAGTACTTC CASSLAQGTYEQYF
. TRBJ1-3 few TRBV11-2 TGTGCCAGCAGCTTTGCAGGGCAGGGCAACACCATATATTTT CASSFAGQGNTIYF
. TRBJ1-5 . TRBV6-4 TGTGCCAGCAGTTCCCAGGAGGATCAGCCCCAGCATTTT CASSSQEDQPQHF
. TRBJ1-1 . TRBV5-4 TGTGCCAGCAGCCATAACGTCGGGAGGACTGAAGCTTTCTTT CASSHNVGRTEAFF
. TRBJ2-3 . TRBV19 TGTGCCAGTAGTATTCGAGGAGATACGCAGTATTTT CASSIRGDTQYF
TRBD2 TRBJ2-7 . TRBV6-2/TRBV6-3 TGTGCCAGCAGTATAAGCGGGAGAGCACGGTACGAGCAGTACTTC CASSISGRARYEQYF
TRBD1 TRBJ1-1 . TRBV5-5 TGTGCCAGCAGCGGGCAGGGCAGGGGGCACACTGAAGCTTTCTTT CASSGQGRGHTEAFF
. TRBJ1-4 . TRBV2 TGTGCCAGCAAGCCGGACACAACTAATGAAAAACTGTTTTTT CASKPDTTNEKLFF
. TRBJ2-1 . TRBV21-1 TGTGCCAGCAGCCGGAGGGACTCGGACAATGAGCAGTTCTTC CASSRRDSDNEQFF
TRBD2 TRBJ2-7 . TRBV24-1 TGTGCCACCAGTGACCCTGGGCGGGGGGCCAACGAGCAGTACTTC CATSDPGRGANEQYF
. TRBJ1-5 . TRBV28 TGTGCCAGCAGTTTTAACCAGGTCAATCAGCCCCAGCATTTT CASSFNQVNQPQHF
. TRBJ1-1 . TRBV6-5 TGTGCCAGCAGTTCCCCTCCTTGGCGGCACGATGAGGAAGCTTTCTTT CASSSPPWRHDEEAFF
. TRBJ1-1 . TRBV14 TGTGCCAGCAGCCGAAGCCGGGCAGGGTCTGGAACTTTCTTT CASSRSRAGSGTFF
. TRBJ1-6 . TRBV28 TGTGCCAGCAGTCCGGGACTGACTAATTCACCCCTCCACTTT CASSPGLTNSPLHF
TRBD2 TRBJ2-3 . TRBV29-1 TGCAGCGTGTACCAGCGGGGGGGCCTAGGCACAGATACGCAGTATTTT CSVYQRGGLGTDTQYF
TRBD1 TRBJ1-6 . TRBV30 TGTGCCTGGAGTGCATCGGACAGGGGGAGGTCACCCCTCCACTTT CAWSASDRGRSPLHF
TRBD1 TRBJ1-1 . TRBV10-3 TGTGCCATCAGGGGGGGACAGGGCGTCACTGAAGCTTTCTTT CAIRGGQGVTEAFF
. TRBJ2-3 . TRBV12-2 TGTGCAAGTCGCCACCTAGAGGGGTTAGCGGTAAAGGGTACGCAGTATTTT CASRHLEGLAVKGTQYF
. TRBJ1-1 . TRBV5-1 TGCGCCAGCAGCCCGGGACACCTTGAAGCTTTCTTT CASSPGHLEAFF
. TRBJ1-5 . TRBV19 TGTGCCAGTACCACGACAGGACTGTATCAGCCCCAGCATTTT CASTTTGLYQPQHF
TRBD2 TRBJ2-2 . TRBV30 TGTGCCTGGAGTGTAATAGCGGGATTCACCGGGGAGCTGTTTTTT CAWSVIAGFTGELFF
. TRBJ1-1 . TRBV4-3 TGCGCCAGCAGCCAAGAAAACTGGGCGGGTGGTGCTGAAGCTTTCTTT CASSQENWAGGAEAFF
. TRBJ1-2 . TRBV14 TGTGCCAGCAGCCAAGATCCAGGACAGCCATACTATGGCTACACCTTC CASSQDPGQPYYGYTF
. TRBJ1-5 many TRBV7-2 TGTGCCAGCAGTCTTGGGGCAGGGGGCAATCAGCCCCAGCATTTT CASSLGAGGNQPQHF
. TRBJ2-7 . TRBV6-5 TGTGCCAGCAGAGTAGCGATGGGCCTGAACTACGAGCAGTACTTC CASRVAMGLNYEQYF
. TRBJ1-1 . TRBV3-1/TRBV3-2 TGTGCCAGCAGCCACCAGGGGCTAACTGAAGCTTTCTTT CASSHQGLTEAFF
. TRBJ1-2 . TRBV28 TGTGCCAGCAGTTTAGAGGGAGGCGCTAACTATGGCTACACCTTC CASSLEGGANYGYTF
. TRBJ1-5 . TRBV19 TGTGCCAGTAGCCATCCGGGGTACTATAGCAATCAGCCCCAGCATTTT CASSHPGYYSNQPQHF
. TRBJ1-4 . TRBV30 TGTGCCTGGAGTGTTGGGGGCACTAATGAAAAACTGTTTTTT CAWSVGGTNEKLFF
. TRBJ2-2 . TRBV7-2 TGTGCCAGCAGCTTTTCTGGTTGGGCCAGGGCTACCGGGGAGCTGTTTTTT CASSFSGWARATGELFF
TRBD1 TRBJ1-1 . TRBV28 TGTGCCAGCAGTTCCGCAGGGGGCGAGGGGGGAACTGAAGCTTTCTTT CASSSAGGEGGTEAFF
. TRBJ2-7 . TRBV3-1/TRBV3-2 TGTGCCAGCAGCCAAGGACATCTCTACGAGCAGTACTTC CASSQGHLYEQYF
TRBD1 TRBJ1-5 . TRBV30 TGTGCCTGGGGGACAGGGGGCAATCAGCCCCAGCATTTT CAWGTGGNQPQHF
TRBD1 TRBJ1-1 . TRBV25-1 TGTGCCAGCAGTGTTTCGGACAGGGCGAACACTGAAGCTTTCTTT CASSVSDRANTEAFF
. TRBJ1-1 once TRBV30 TGTGCCTGGAGTCGGGACACTGAAGCTTTCTTT CAWSRDTEAFF
TRBD1 TRBJ2-7 . TRBV4-2 TGTGCCAGCAGCCATTCTGGACAGGGGCTCTACGAGCAGTACTTC CASSHSGQGLYEQYF
TRBD1 TRBJ1-1 . TRBV5-8 TGTGCCAGCAGCCCAGGACAGGGAAGGATGAACACTGAAGCTTTCTTT CASSPGQGRMNTEAFF
. TRBJ2-6 . TRBV2 TGTGCCAGCAGTGAGGAGGACTCTGGGGCCAACGTCCTGACTTTC CASSEEDSGANVLTF
TRBD2 TRBJ2-7 few TRBV9 TGTGCCAGCAGCCCAAAGACTAGCCCTGACTACGAGCAGTACTTC CASSPKTSPDYEQYF
TRBD1 TRBJ2-7 few TRBV28 TGTGCCAGCAGTTCCCCGGGACAGGGGAACTCCTACGAGCAGTACTTC CASSSPGQGNSYEQYF
TRBD1 TRBJ1-4 . TRBV10-3 TGTGCCGCCGGGACAGCCAAATTAGGTGAAAAACTGTTTTTT CAAGTAKLGEKLFF
. TRBJ1-6 . TRBV3-1/TRBV3-2 TGTGCCAGCAGCCCCACAGGGATGAATTCACCCCTCCACTTT CASSPTGMNSPLHF
TRBD1 TRBJ2-7 . TRBV7-2 TGTGCCAGCAGCTCCCTTACTAGACAGGGACGGTCCTACGAGCAGTACTTC CASSSLTRQGRSYEQYF
TRBD1 TRBJ2-5 few TRBV18 TGTGCCAGCTCACCAAGAAGGGACAGAGAGACCCAGTACTTC CASSPRRDRETQYF